This T cell receptor (beta chain) was recovered during a study of T cell repertoires in cytomegalovirus infection. As for the study in general: From public TCR beta signatures came an indication of both CMV infection and matching HLA type. Study outcomes and limitations: The ex vivo response was dominated by HLA-C-restricted CMV-specific TCR beta clonotypes. Carriage of CMV together with the relevant HLA was identifiable through cumulative public TCR beta family frequency.

This clonotype occurred many times. What it binds is unknown. J gave up 2 bases and V 0 bases, and 4 bases lay outside the gene matches. The CDR3 contains 16 residues. Germline V gene lookup returns CDR1 SGHAT and CDR2 FQNNGV. One entry per CDR3 protein results from TCRdb running MiXCR on the reads. The repertoire consists of 90,000 to 120,000 distinct CDR3 sequences, with more than 20% occurring once and the leading ten covering 35% to 50%. The source is a human donor in good health (CMV status not recorded). Some clones in this sample may be carry-over from other donors' samples. The sample taken for sequencing was CD8+ T cells from PBMCs. The chain joins TRBV11-2 to TRBJ2-3; TRBD2 matches 8 bases. For the CDR3, the DNA is TGTGCCAGCAGCTTAGAGTTTAGCGGGAACACAGATACGCAGTATTTT. Translation gives CASSLEFSGNTDTQYF.